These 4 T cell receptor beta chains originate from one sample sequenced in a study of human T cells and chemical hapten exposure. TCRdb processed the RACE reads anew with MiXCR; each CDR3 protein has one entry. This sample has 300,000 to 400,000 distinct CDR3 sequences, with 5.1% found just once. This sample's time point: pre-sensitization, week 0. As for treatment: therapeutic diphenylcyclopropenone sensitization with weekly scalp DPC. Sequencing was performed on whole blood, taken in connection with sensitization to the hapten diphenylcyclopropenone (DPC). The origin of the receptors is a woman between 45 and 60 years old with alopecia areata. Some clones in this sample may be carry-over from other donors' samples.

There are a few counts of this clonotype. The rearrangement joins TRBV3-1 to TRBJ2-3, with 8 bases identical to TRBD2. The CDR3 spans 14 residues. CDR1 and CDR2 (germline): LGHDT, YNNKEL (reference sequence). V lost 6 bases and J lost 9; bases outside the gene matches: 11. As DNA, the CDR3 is TGTGCCAGCAGTCGGTCGGGGGGGCAGTCCACGCAGTATTTT. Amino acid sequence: CASSRSGGQSTQYF.

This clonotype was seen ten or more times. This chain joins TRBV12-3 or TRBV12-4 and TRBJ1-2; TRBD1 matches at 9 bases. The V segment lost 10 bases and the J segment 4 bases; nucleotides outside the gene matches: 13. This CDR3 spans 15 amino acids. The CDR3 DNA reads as TGTGCCATCCGGCTTTGGGGACAGGGTACCTATGGCTACACCTTC. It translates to CAIRLWGQGTYGYTF.

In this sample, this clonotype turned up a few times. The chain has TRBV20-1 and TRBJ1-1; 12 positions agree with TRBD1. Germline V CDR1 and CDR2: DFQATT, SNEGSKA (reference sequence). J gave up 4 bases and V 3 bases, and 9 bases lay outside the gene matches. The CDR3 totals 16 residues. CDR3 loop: CSASGDRGPIGTEAFF. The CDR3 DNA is TGCAGTGCTAGTGGGGACAGGGGGCCCATCGGCACTGAAGCTTTCTTT.

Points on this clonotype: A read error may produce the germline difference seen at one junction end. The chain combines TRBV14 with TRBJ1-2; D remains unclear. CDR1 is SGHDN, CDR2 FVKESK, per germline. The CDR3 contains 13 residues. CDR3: CASSRDFNDGYTF. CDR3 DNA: TGTGCCAGCAGCCGGGATTTTAACGATGGCTACACCTTC. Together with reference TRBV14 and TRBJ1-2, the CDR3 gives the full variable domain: EAGVTQFPSHSVIEKGQTVTLRCDPISGHDNLYWYRRVMGKEIKFLLHFVKESKQDESGMPNNRFLAERTGGTYSTLKVQPAELEDSGVYFCASSRDFNDGYTFGSGTRLTVV.